The 21 T cell receptor beta chains reported below all come from one sample, sequenced in a study of blood T cell repertoires in COVID-19. The table came from immunoSEQ multiplex PCR; TCRdb's copy has only in-frame clones and leaves some out. Among about 380,000 clones, around nine tenths were seen once, and the ten largest hold more than 1%. Sequencing used PBMCs or T cells enriched from blood (not recorded which). These receptors were collected from a woman in her late teens or twenties who had recovered from COVID-19.

The rearrangement links TRBV5-5 to TRBJ1-2; D is unclear. Germline V CDR1 and CDR2: SGHKS, YYEKEE (reference sequence). Between the trimmed V and J ends, which lost 0 bases and 1 base, there was a span of 13 bases. This CDR3 comprises 16 residues. The CDR3 loop reads CASSLEIWALNYGYTF. CDR3 sequence (DNA): TGTGCCAGCAGCTTGGAGATATGGGCGCTTAACTATGGCTACACCTTC. The full variable domain, with the rest looked up from reference TRBV5-5 and TRBJ1-2, is DAGVTQSPTHLIKTRGQQVTLRCSPISGHKSVSWYQQVLGQGPQFIFQYYEKEERGRGNFPDRFSARQFPNYSSELNVNALLLGDSALYLCASSLEIWALNYGYTFGSGTRLTVV.

V is TRBV29-1 and J is TRBJ1-2, with TRBD1 identical over 8 bases. The CDR3 spans 14 residues. Germline V gene sequence: CDR1 SQVTM, CDR2 ANQGSEA. The ends lost 3 bases at V and 5 bases at J; junction bases unmatched: 8. The CDR3 loop is CSVDTGGNGYGYTF. CDR3 coding DNA: TGCAGCGTTGACACAGGGGGGAATGGGTATGGCTACACCTTC.

In nucleotides, the CDR3 is TGTGCCAGCAGGTTAAGGGTAGGGGGTGGAGATGAGCAGTACTTC. It codes for CASRLRVGGGDEQYF. The chain carries TRBV11-2 and TRBJ2-7, with a possible D match to TRBD1 (6 bases). This CDR3 is 15 amino acids long. Germline V gives CDR1 SGHAT, CDR2 FQNNGV. V lost 6 bases and J lost 7, with 22 bases in between.

The chain links TRBV2 to TRBJ1-1, with 8 bases matching TRBD1. The CDR3 spans 16 residues. CDR1 is SNHLY, CDR2 FYNNEI, per germline. V was pared by 1 base and J by 5 bases, with 9 bases of the junction left unmatched. The CDR3 sequence is CASSEDPGQGGTEAFF. For the CDR3, the DNA is TGTGCCAGCAGTGAAGACCCTGGACAGGGTGGGACTGAAGCTTTCTTT.

The V and J genes are TRBV4-1 and TRBJ1-1; D is possibly TRBD1 (6 bases). Germline V gene sequence: CDR1 MGHRA, CDR2 YSYEKL. The CDR3 covers 13 residues. Trimming pared 4 bases from V and 7 bases from J, leaving 13 bases between. The CDR3 bases are TGCGCCAGCAGCCGCACGGCCAGGGGTGAAGCTTTCTTT. Its translation is CASSRTARGEAFF.

The gene calls are TRBV5-5 and TRBJ2-7, with TRBD2 as a possible D gene (6 bases). CDR3 length equals 17 residues. Between the trimmed V and J ends, which lost 1 base and 2 bases, there was a span of 19 bases. Germline V gene data show CDR1 as SGHKS and CDR2 as YYEKEE (reference sequence). CDR3: CASSLSPVGREPYEQYF. Written as DNA, the CDR3 is TGTGCCAGCAGCTTGTCTCCGGTGGGTCGGGAGCCCTACGAGCAGTACTTC.

The chain links TRBV24-1 to TRBJ1-2, with TRBD1 identical over 7 bases. The V and J ends lost 8 bases and 3 bases, in that order; junction bases with no gene match: 2. The CDR3 extends over 12 amino acids. The germline V gene encodes CDR1 KGHDR and CDR2 SFDVKD. The CDR3 protein is CATTQGDYGYTF. In DNA, the CDR3 is TGTGCCACCACCCAGGGGGACTATGGCTACACCTTC.

CDR3 coding DNA: TGTGCCAGTGTCGGGACAGGGCGGGATGAGCAGTTCTTC. It yields the protein CASVGTGRDEQFF. The chain uses TRBV7-8 and TRBJ2-1; 9 positions match TRBD1. The CDR3 is 13 residues long. Germline loops: CDR1 SGHVS, CDR2 FQNEAQ. V lost 9 bases to trimming and J lost 8 bases; unmatched junction nucleotides: 8.

The genes are TRBV30 and TRBJ1-5; no firm D call. Germline CDR1 is GTSNPN and CDR2 is SVGIG (reference sequence). The V gene lost 2 bases and the J gene lost 0 bases, with 5 bases spanning the gap. The CDR3 contains 13 residues. Here the CDR3 DNA reads TGTGCCTGGAGTAGCTATAGCAATCAGCCCCAGCATTTT. Translating it yields CAWSSYSNQPQHF.

J is TRBJ2-7 and V is TRBV7-2; 8 nucleotides agree with TRBD2. CDR1 and CDR2 from the germline V gene are SGHTA and FQGNSA. The CDR3 length is 12 residues. The trim removed 1 base at V and 9 bases at J, leaving 2 bases unmatched. The CDR3 spells CASSLDRGGQYF. CDR3 DNA: TGTGCCAGCAGCTTAGATCGGGGGGGGCAGTACTTC.

The chain is built from TRBV27 and TRBJ2-5, with a weak D call TRBD2 (5 bases). V was pared by 4 bases and J by 2 bases, with 35 bases between. This CDR3 is 22 amino acids long. Germline CDR1 reads MNHEY; CDR2 reads SMNVEV (reference sequence). CDR3 in amino acids: CASSSPGMEENSPSRGQETQYF. CDR3 nucleotides: TGTGCCAGCAGTTCGCCGGGAATGGAAGAAAACTCTCCGTCCCGGGGACAAGAGACCCAGTACTTC.

This clone has just one count. The CDR3 bases are TGTGCCAGCAGTTTAACGGGGGGCTCGGACGAGCAGTACTTC. Translation gives CASSLTGGSDEQYF. The V gene is TRBV27, the J gene TRBJ2-7, with a weak D call TRBD2 (7 bases). The CDR3 length is 14 residues. The germline V gene encodes CDR1 MNHEY and CDR2 SMNVEV (reference sequence). Trimming took 2 bases from V and 5 from J, leaving 13 bases between them.

Only a few counts were recorded for this clone. In DNA form, the CDR3 reads TGTGCCAGCAGCTTGGACAGGGGGCATGATAATGAAAAACTGTTTTTT. The encoded protein is CASSLDRGHDNEKLFF. This chain joins TRBV5-6 and TRBJ1-4, with 9 bases fitting TRBD1. CDR1 is SGHDT and CDR2 is YYEEEE in the germline V gene. With 0 bases clipped from V and 4 bases from J, the junction kept 4 bases outside the gene matches. The length of the CDR3 is 16 residues.

V and J are TRBV15 and TRBJ1-2, with D possibly TRBD1 on 5 matching bases. Trimming left V 1 base short and J 0 bases short, with 9 bases between. Germline CDR1 reads LNHNV; CDR2 reads YYDKDF (reference sequence). CDR3 size: 15 residues. CDR3 amino acids: CATSRGQLANYGYTF. The CDR3 DNA follows: TGTGCCACCAGCAGAGGACAGTTAGCTAACTATGGCTACACCTTC.

The V and J genes are TRBV10-3 and TRBJ1-6; 8 nucleotides align to TRBD1. V was pared by 6 bases and J by 5 bases, with 6 bases of the junction left unmatched. Germline V gene sequence: CDR1 ENHRY, CDR2 SYGVKD. There are 15 residues in the CDR3. The CDR3 sequence is CAIREGQADNSPLHF. The CDR3 region has the DNA TGTGCCATCAGGGAGGGACAGGCGGATAATTCACCCCTCCACTTT.

The chain carries TRBV6-5 and TRBJ1-4; no clear D. The CDR3 totals 15 residues. V gave up 5 bases and J gave up 1 base, with 11 bases separating them. Germline CDR1 is MNHEY and CDR2 is SVGAGI. The CDR3, as DNA: TGTGCCAGCAGTCCCCCCCGGGAAACTAATGAAAAACTGTTTTTT. Translating it yields CASSPPRETNEKLFF.

This clone has just one count. The genes are TRBV7-8 and TRBJ2-1; 7 bases are shared with TRBD2. The junction had 4 bases not matched to a gene; V was cut back by 8 bases and J by 9 bases. Germline CDR1 is SGHVS and CDR2 is FQNEAQ. This CDR3 has 11 amino acids. The CDR3 DNA reads TGTGCCAGCTATGGGAGGGGTGAGCAGTTCTTC. Amino acids: CASYGRGEQFF. Based on the CDR3 plus reference TRBV7-8 and TRBJ2-1, the full variable domain is GAGVSQSPRYKVAKRGQDVALRCDPISGHVSLFWYQQALGQGPEFLTYFQNEAQLDKSGLPSDRFFAERPEGSVSTLKIQRTQQEDSAVYLCASYGRGEQFFGPGTRLTVL.

The chain uses TRBV11-3 and TRBJ1-3; D not resolved. Germline V gene lookup returns CDR1 SGHNT and CDR2 YENEEA. This CDR3 has 16 amino acids. V was cut by 1 base and J by 0 bases, with 10 bases left in between. The CDR3 DNA sequence: TGTGCCAGCAGCTTAGGGACGGGAAACTCTGGAAACACCATATATTTT. This sequence encodes CASSLGTGNSGNTIYF.

V is TRBV5-1 and J is TRBJ2-7, with D possibly matching TRBD1 (6 bases). Germline loops: CDR1 SGHRS, CDR2 YFSETQ. Trimming took 4 bases from V and 5 from J, leaving 16 bases between them. There are 14 residues in the CDR3. CDR3 loop: CASSMQGFPDEQYF. CDR3 nucleotides: TGCGCCAGCAGCATGCAGGGGTTTCCGGACGAGCAGTACTTC.

The V call is TRBV6-5, the J call TRBJ2-5; TRBD1 aligns across 9 bases. Germline values: CDR1 MNHEY, CDR2 SVGAGI. Germline trimming cut 0 bases from V and 5 bases from J; bases unmatched to any gene: 1. This CDR3 spans 14 amino acids. CDR3 coding DNA: TGTGCCAGCAGTTACTCGACAGGGGGGGAGACCCAGTACTTC. It codes for CASSYSTGGETQYF.

The rearrangement uses TRBV28 and TRBJ1-1; maybe TRBD1 (6 bases). Germline V CDR1 and CDR2: MDHEN, SYDVKM. The V end lost 5 bases, the J end lost 4 bases, and 14 bases lay between the germline ends. The CDR3 extends over 14 amino acids. The CDR3 protein is CASSPRTVGTEAFF. CDR3 bases: TGTGCCAGCAGTCCGAGGACAGTCGGCACTGAAGCTTTCTTT.